This T cell receptor beta chain was retrieved from a study of vaccination effects on CD4 cells after COVID-19. About this clone: The antigen remains unidentified.

Antigen-specific CD4+ T cells were first expanded with viral peptide pools by the ViraFEST assay and only then sequenced. Subsequent to a culture period of roughly 11 days, CD4+ T cells were isolated. All participants had two doses of either the BNT162b2 or mRNA-1273 vaccine. Each vaccine recipient was nucleocapsid antibody negative and had no prior SARS-CoV-2 infection. Findings and caveats of the study: Clones of infection and vaccine origin contracted markedly late after vaccination. The study enrolled few convalescent patients and sampled no early post-infection timepoints.

Assay: immunoSEQ multiplex PCR; the TCRdb copy retains only in-frame clones and omits some. In the table there are some 30,000 clones, approximately 69% of which are singletons. The CDR3 runs 13 residues. Germline assignment: CDR1 MGHRA and CDR2 YSYEKL. Deletions cut 4 bases from V and 4 bases from J, with 10 bases between. Sequencing used CD4+ T cells from PBMCs cultured with SARS-CoV-2 spike peptides, obtained after COVID-19 vaccination. The V call is TRBV4-1, the J call TRBJ1-2; D ambiguous. This receptor was obtained from a human donor who received a COVID-19 vaccine. The chain's CDR3 is CASSRPGSYGYTF. CDR3 DNA: TGCGCCAGCAGCCGGCCGGGTAGCTATGGCTACACCTTC.